This T cell receptor (beta chain) was recovered during a study of T cell responses to AZD1222 COVID-19 vaccine. This CDR3 has 16 residues. CDR1 is LGHDT, CDR2 YNNKEL, per germline (reference sequence). V lost 3 bases, J lost 3 bases, and 6 bases stayed unmatched. Method: immunoSEQ multiplex PCR; TCRdb's copy keeps in-frame clones and lacks some. The sample includes 90,000 to 150,000 clones, roughly 90% of them seen just once. The gene calls are TRBV3-1 (or the pseudogene TRBV3-2) and TRBJ1-2; the match to TRBD1 covers 11 bases. Specimen: peripheral blood, collected on day 0 of AZD1222 vaccination. This receptor was identified in an adult in good health. The CDR3 loop reads CASSHGRDRGDYGYTF. CDR3 DNA sequence: TGTGCCAGCAGCCATGGCCGGGACAGGGGGGACTATGGCTACACCTTC.